This TCR beta chain was observed in a study of shared clonotypes between healthy human individuals. CD4+ cells yielded CD45RA+ naive and CD45RA-negative memory subsets. Assay: immunoSEQ multiplex PCR; the TCRdb copy retains only in-frame clones and omits some. The sample records some 1 million clones, 65% to 75% being singletons. Regarding the study as a whole: Exclusively blood specimens were collected; tissue repertoires likely differ.

The V gene's germline CDR1 is SNHLY and CDR2 FYNNEI. Trimming removed 10 bases at V and 5 bases at J, with 17 bases between. The CDR3 has 13 residues. With regard to this clone: Its antigen is undetermined.

The receptor was isolated from a man aged 18-30 years in good health. Sequences were obtained from memory CD4+ T cells sorted from blood. As to subset: CD45RA-negative fraction. The rearrangement links TRBV2 to TRBJ2-5; D tentatively fits TRBD1 or TRBD2 (7 bases each). The CDR3 here is CATLGGGVETQYF. The CDR3 region has the DNA TGTGCCACTTTGGGAGGGGGCGTTGAGACCCAGTACTTC. Full variable domain (outside the CDR3, taken from reference TRBV2 and TRBJ2-5): EPEVTQTPSHQVTQMGQEVILRCVPISNHLYFYWYRQILGQKVEFLVSFYNNEISEKSEIFDDQFSVERPDGSNFTLKIRSTKLEDSAMYFCATLGGGVETQYFGPGTRLLVL.